This T cell receptor beta chain was recorded in a study of CD4+ T cells in melanoma. Only in-frame clones appear in the TCRdb table, and some are missing; sequencing was by immunoSEQ multiplex PCR. The repertoire consists of 20,000 or so clones, with just under 80% occurring once and the leading ten covering about 9.6%. The receptor was derived from a human donor with melanoma.

The CDR3 DNA reads as TGTGCCAGCAGCCCCCGACTAGCGGGGTACGGCGAGCAGTACTTC. It encodes CASSPRLAGYGEQYF. This chain joins TRBV14 and TRBJ2-7; 11 nucleotides line up with TRBD2. V gave up 4 bases and J gave up 6 bases; unmatched junction bases: 8. This CDR3 is 15 amino acids long. Germline V CDR1 and CDR2: SGHDN, FVKESK.